Shown below are 2 T cell receptor beta chains from a single sample sequenced in a study of cytomegalovirus exposure and HLA in healthy donors. PCR involved 60 Vbeta and 13 Jbeta primers. Sequencing was performed with immunoSEQ multiplex PCR; in TCRdb, only in-frame clones are kept and a portion is missing. The sample table sets out 150,000 to 200,000 clones. Sequencing was performed on PBMCs. These receptors were collected from a man aged 25-45 years in good health and CMV-seronegative.

The chain is built from TRBV10-2 and TRBJ2-5, with D maybe TRBD2 (5 bases). The CDR3 covers 12 residues. Trimming took off 5 bases at V and 2 bases at J, with 6 bases between the two ends. Germline V gives CDR1 WSHSY, CDR2 SAAADI. In DNA, the CDR3 is TGCGCCAGCAGTTTAGCGCAAGAGACCCAGTACTTC. It specifies CASSLAQETQYF.

The chain couples TRBV28 to TRBJ1-5, with 9 bases aligning to TRBD1. The germline gives CDR1 MDHEN, CDR2 SYDVKM. The CDR3 runs to 14 residues. With V trimmed by 6 bases and J by 11 bases, 11 bases remained unmatched. CDR3 nucleotides: TGTGCCAGCAGCCGCCCGGACAGGGGTCGGGCCCAGCATTTT. This codes for CASSRPDRGRAQHF.